This T cell receptor (beta chain) was identified during a study of blood T cell repertoires in COVID-19. At the level of the study: Nucleic acid was either cDNA or gDNA, and it came from T cells, B-cell-depleted T cells, or PBMCs.

This CDR3 has 16 residues. The V segment lost 0 bases and the J segment 8 bases; nucleotides outside the gene matches: 4. CDR1 is SGDLS and CDR2 is YYNGEE in the germline V gene. The Seattle patients, enrolled during active infection, were followed longitudinally. Methods used by the authors: Amplification with reference gene primers provided the estimates of nucleated cell counts. The assay was immunoSEQ multiplex PCR, and TCRdb's table has in-frame clones only and misses some. V, J and clone size derive from that table, while D and trimming were established from the DNA sequence. The sample contains 60,000 to 90,000 clones, 80% to 90% of which appear only once.

V gene TRBV9 combines with J gene TRBJ2-1; TRBD2 matches at 14 bases. The source is a man in his 60s with COVID-19, enrolled during active disease. Sequencing input: peripheral blood. CDR3 sequence (DNA): TGTGCCAGCAGCGTAGAGGGGACTAGCGGGAGCCATGAGCAGTTCTTC. The encoded protein is CASSVEGTSGSHEQFF.